A selection of T cell receptor beta chains follows, all from one sample in a study of post-analysis software for immune sequencing data. TCRdb passed the PCR reads through MiXCR, listing each CDR3 protein once. The repertoire holds 800,000 to 950,000 distinct CDR3 sequences, with roughly 50% as singletons. The sample was blood. The receptors were sampled from a girl aged 5-17 years with multiple sclerosis. Each CDR3 is given with its conserved first and last residue. A D gene is named only where the DNA matches it firmly. Expanded clones get a size class; other rows say once, few or many, or leave the size out.

CASSSGDPYEQYF	TGCGCCAGCAGTTCGGGGGATCCGTACGAGCAGTACTTC	-	TRBJ2-7	TRBV4-1	-
CASSQPPGQGPQYF	TGTGCCAGCAGCCAGCCGCCTGGACAGGGCCCGCAGTACTTC	-	TRBJ2-7	TRBV3-1	TRBD1
CASSLGGQPATNEKLFF	TGCGCCAGCAGCTTGGGAGGACAGCCCGCAACTAATGAAAAACTGTTTTTT	-	TRBJ1-4	TRBV5-1	-
CASSLAAGGRAYEQYF	TGCGCCAGCAGCTTGGCCGCAGGAGGGAGGGCCTACGAGCAGTACTTC	few	TRBJ2-7	TRBV5-1	TRBD2
CASSLASRIGGGYTF	TGTGCCAGCAGCTTAGCCTCCAGGATCGGTGGTGGCTACACCTTC	-	TRBJ1-2	TRBV7-9	-
CAGSLAGTSGRETQYF	TGTGCCGGCAGCTTAGCTGGGACTAGCGGGAGGGAGACCCAGTACTTC	-	TRBJ2-5	TRBV7-8	TRBD2
CSASPQGTRTETQYF	TGCAGTGCTAGTCCCCAGGGGACTAGGACGGAGACCCAGTACTTC	-	TRBJ2-5	TRBV20-1	TRBD2
CTSSQVGADTQYF	TGCACCAGCAGCCAAGTGGGGGCGGATACGCAGTATTTT	-	TRBJ2-3	TRBV4-1	-
CASSEPPGLYNEQFF	TGTGCCAGCAGCGAACCCCCGGGACTTTACAATGAGCAGTTCTTC	-	TRBJ2-1	TRBV7-9	-
CASSSGVSGANVLTF	TGTGCCAGCAGCTCAGGGGTCTCTGGGGCCAACGTCCTGACTTTC	many	TRBJ2-6	TRBV3-1	-
CASSSTGARVGYEQYF	TGTGCCAGCAGTTCGACAGGCGCTCGGGTCGGCTACGAGCAGTACTTC	-	TRBJ2-7	TRBV6-2/TRBV6-3	-
CASSLRALTYGYTF	TGTGCCAGCAGCCTTCGGGCCTTGACCTATGGCTACACCTTC	-	TRBJ1-2	TRBV5-6	-
CASSQDRLSTDTQYF	TGTGCCAGCAGCCAGGACAGGCTGAGCACAGATACGCAGTATTTT	-	TRBJ2-3	TRBV7-3	TRBD1
CSARGGTSSTDTQYF	TGCAGTGCTAGAGGGGGAACGTCCAGCACAGATACGCAGTATTTT	few	TRBJ2-3	TRBV20-1	-
CAIARGLAGISSYEQYF	TGTGCCATAGCCCGCGGACTAGCGGGAATTTCCAGCTACGAGCAGTACTTC	-	TRBJ2-7	TRBV10-3	TRBD2
CASTLFPSGSSYNEQFF	TGTGCCAGCACCCTTTTCCCTAGCGGGAGCTCCTACAATGAGCAGTTCTTC	-	TRBJ2-1	TRBV7-9	TRBD2
CASSQVLAGYNEQFF	TGTGCCAGCAGCCAAGTGCTAGCGGGGTACAATGAGCAGTTCTTC	-	TRBJ2-1	TRBV3-1	TRBD2
CSARVVSYNEQFF	TGCAGTGCTAGAGTGGTCTCCTACAATGAGCAGTTCTTC	-	TRBJ2-1	TRBV20-1	-
CATSQGGEQYF	TGTGCCACCTCCCAGGGAGGAGAGCAGTACTTC	-	TRBJ2-7	TRBV24-1	-
CASSLGETGLQAQYF	TGTGCCAGCAGCTTAGGGGAGACGGGACTTCAGGCGCAGTATTTT	-	TRBJ2-3	TRBV7-9	-
CASTIHRGPYEQYF	TGTGCCAGCACCATACACAGGGGGCCCTACGAGCAGTACTTC	few	TRBJ2-7	TRBV7-9	TRBD1
CASSFGAGGFYNEQFF	TGTGCCAGCAGCTTTGGAGCGGGGGGTTTCTACAATGAGCAGTTCTTC	-	TRBJ2-1	TRBV7-3	TRBD2
CASSFRLAGRNEQFF	TGTGCCAGCAGTTTCCGACTAGCGGGTAGGAATGAGCAGTTCTTC	-	TRBJ2-1	TRBV12-3/TRBV12-4	TRBD2
CASSLLGLAGDTQYF	TGTGCCAGCAGCTTACTGGGACTAGCGGGAGATACGCAGTATTTT	-	TRBJ2-3	TRBV7-2	TRBD2
CASSYARARGEQYF	TGTGCCAGCAGTTACGCCAGGGCCCGGGGGGAGCAGTACTTC	-	TRBJ2-5	TRBV6-5	TRBD2
CASSSWASGRPDTQYF	TGTGCCAGCAGCTCTTGGGCTAGCGGGAGGCCAGATACGCAGTATTTT	-	TRBJ2-3	TRBV7-9	TRBD2
CSASSSGLGHHEQYF	TGCAGTGCTAGCTCCTCGGGACTAGGTCACCACGAGCAGTACTTC	-	TRBJ2-7	TRBV20-1	TRBD2
CASSPPTSNSQSSYNEQFF	TGTGCCAGCTCACCACCGACTAGCAATTCCCAGAGCTCCTACAATGAGCAGTTCTTC	-	TRBJ2-1	TRBV18	TRBD2
CASSCAGSTDTQYF	TGTGCCAGCAGCTGTGCGGGAAGCACAGATACGCAGTATTTT	-	TRBJ2-3	TRBV5-6	-
CASSFGVQGARLYGYTF	TGCGCCAGCAGCTTTGGGGTACAGGGCGCGCGACTCTATGGCTACACCTTC	-	TRBJ1-2	TRBV5-1	-
CASSPPTGGSGEQYF	TGCGCCAGCAGCCCCCCGACGGGCGGGTCAGGAGAGCAGTACTTC	-	TRBJ2-7	TRBV5-1	-
CASRWAETQYF	TGTGCCAGCAGGTGGGCAGAGACCCAGTACTTC	few	TRBJ2-5	TRBV7-9	-
CASSLQMRDEQYF	TGTGCCAGCAGCTTACAAATGAGGGACGAGCAGTACTTC	-	TRBJ2-7	TRBV5-8	-
CASRLQAIEQFF	TGTGCCAGCAGACTACAGGCTATCGAGCAGTTCTTC	few	TRBJ2-1	TRBV2	-
CASSFNRGPETQYF	TGCGCCAGCAGCTTCAACAGGGGGCCGGAGACCCAGTACTTC	-	TRBJ2-5	TRBV5-1	TRBD1
CASSPPGTQEFF	TGTGCCAGCTCACCACCCGGGACGCAGGAGTTCTTC	few	TRBJ2-1	TRBV18	-
CASSQDTQGRVYEQYF	TGTGCCAGCAGCCAAGATACTCAGGGGAGGGTCTACGAGCAGTACTTC	-	TRBJ2-7	TRBV14	-
CASRDRGDEQFF	TGTGCCAGCCGGGACAGGGGCGATGAGCAGTTCTTC	once	TRBJ2-1	TRBV7-9	TRBD1
CASSYVRGEPYEQYF	TGTGCCAGCAGTTACGTTCGCGGGGAACCCTACGAGCAGTACTTC	-	TRBJ2-7	TRBV6-6	-
CASSPGEGGTYGYTF	TGTGCCAGCAGCCCGGGTGAGGGGGGCACCTATGGCTACACCTTC	-	TRBJ1-2	TRBV6-5	-
CSVRGQGVRAQYF	TGCAGCGTGCGGGGACAGGGGGTAAGGGCGCAGTATTTT	-	TRBJ2-3	TRBV29-1	TRBD1
CASSLSGTGGFETQYF	TGCGCCAGCAGCCTCTCCGGGACAGGGGGCTTCGAGACCCAGTACTTC	few	TRBJ2-5	TRBV4-1	TRBD1
CASSPRGTSGLGNEQFF	TGTGCCAGCAGCCCCCGGGGGACTAGCGGTTTGGGTAATGAGCAGTTCTTC	-	TRBJ2-1	TRBV7-3	TRBD2
CATSRATGSHQAYNEQFF	TGTGCCACCAGCAGAGCAACTGGATCTCATCAGGCCTACAATGAGCAGTTCTTC	-	TRBJ2-1	TRBV15	-